These 26 T cell receptor beta chains were all obtained from the same sample, sequenced in a study of Ad26.COV2.S vaccination and SARS-CoV-2 variants. Treatment indicated: over 15 received Ad26.COV2.S at low or high dose, single or two shots; about 5 received placebo; per-sample allocation not given. Sampling was performed 63 days after the first vaccine or placebo injection. Measured with immunoSEQ multiplex PCR; TCRdb has only the in-frame clones, and not every one. The repertoire consists of about 250,000 clones, with 80% to 90% occurring once and the leading ten covering about 3.6%. The sequencing used peripheral blood, collected in a trial of Ad26.COV2.S vaccine versus placebo. These receptors were taken from a person between 18 and 59 years old who received the Ad26.COV2.S COVID-19 vaccine or a placebo.

The chain is built from TRBV18 and TRBJ2-7; D is unclear. The CDR3 runs to 13 residues. V gave up 2 bases and J gave up 3 bases, with 8 bases separating them. From germline, CDR1 is KGHSH and CDR2 LQKENI. The DNA for the CDR3 is TGTGCCAGCTCACCAGGCCGGATCTACGAGCAGTACTTC. This encodes CASSPGRIYEQYF.

The V gene is TRBV7-8, the J gene TRBJ1-5; D remains unclear. This CDR3 has 16 amino acids. Germline values: CDR1 SGHVS, CDR2 FQNEAQ. The ends were cut back, 1 base at V and 5 bases at J, with 15 bases in the middle. The DNA of the CDR3 is TGTGCCAGCAGCTTAGACACGCGTAGGAGGGATCAGCCCCAGCATTTT. Residues: CASSLDTRRRDQPQHF.

V usage is TRBV2 and J usage is TRBJ2-7, with 10 bases aligning to TRBD2. CDR1 and CDR2 (germline): SNHLY, FYNNEI. V lost 6 bases to trimming and J lost 5 bases; unmatched junction nucleotides: 13. The CDR3 loop spans 16 amino acids. The CDR3 here is CASRDLAGALGNEQYF. The CDR3 DNA reads TGTGCCAGCAGGGACCTAGCGGGGGCCCTCGGCAACGAGCAGTACTTC.

The sample holds a few counts of this clone. The rearrangement uses TRBV4-1 and TRBJ2-7; no definite D call. This CDR3 contains 17 residues. The V gene's germline CDR1 is MGHRA and CDR2 YSYEKL. V was pared by 2 bases and J by 3 bases, with 20 bases between. CDR3 sequence: CASSQNLLTVGNYEQYF. CDR3 in DNA: TGCGCCAGCAGCCAAAATCTCCTGACTGTGGGGAACTACGAGCAGTACTTC.

This clone has just one count. The chain combines TRBV12-3 or TRBV12-4 with TRBJ1-2; possible D gene TRBD1, 5 bases. The CDR3 is 13 residues long. The V end was cut by 4 bases, the J end by 8 bases, with 14 bases between. In DNA form, the CDR3 reads TGTGCCAGCAGTTGGGGGGGTATTAACGGCTACACCTTC. Its translation: CASSWGGINGYTF.

The rearrangement uses TRBV11-2 and TRBJ2-7; D is possibly TRBD1 or TRBD2 (5 bases each). Germline V gene sequence: CDR1 SGHAT, CDR2 FQNNGV. The CDR3 covers 14 residues. V lost 5 bases to trimming and J lost 4 bases, with 15 bases between them. CDR3 coding DNA: TGTGCCAGCAGCCGTAGGGACCCAGGGTACGAGCAGTACTTC. Protein sequence: CASSRRDPGYEQYF.

This clone was observed a single time. The chain links TRBV2 to TRBJ2-7, with a weak D call TRBD2 (5 bases). The germline V and J ends were trimmed by 6 bases and 1 base, with 13 bases remaining between them. Germline loops: CDR1 SNHLY, CDR2 FYNNEI. There are 14 residues in the CDR3. CDR3: CASRQRGFSYEQYF. The CDR3 DNA follows: TGTGCCAGCAGACAAAGAGGGTTTTCCTACGAGCAGTACTTC.

The rearrangement links TRBV5-1 to TRBJ2-7; possible D gene TRBD2, 5 bases. The germline V gene has CDR1 SGHRS and CDR2 YFSETQ. Trimming removed 0 bases at V and 3 bases at J, with 10 bases between. The CDR3 runs 14 residues. The CDR3 DNA sequence: TGCGCCAGCAGCTTGGTAGAGGGTCGCTACGAGCAGTACTTC. Encoded protein: CASSLVEGRYEQYF.

V is TRBV30 and J is TRBJ1-1; 7 bases map to TRBD1. Germline CDR1 reads GTSNPN; CDR2 reads SVGIG (reference sequence). V shed 4 bases, J shed 1 base, and the junction held 3 bases outside the gene matches. The CDR3 loop spans 13 amino acids. CDR3: CAWTRTGNTEAFF. CDR3 sequence (DNA): TGTGCCTGGACCCGGACAGGGAACACTGAAGCTTTCTTT.

The genes are TRBV6-5 and TRBJ1-5; D gene unclear. With 2 bases removed from V and 2 bases from J, the gap between germline ends came to 7 bases. The germline CDR1 and CDR2 sequences are MNHEY and SVGAGI. The CDR3 runs 14 residues. The CDR3 bases are TGTGCCAGCAGTTACGGGCCTGGCAATCAGCCCCAGCATTTT. As protein: CASSYGPGNQPQHF.

The chain is built from TRBV7-9 and TRBJ2-7; 8 nucleotides agree with TRBD2. Germline CDR1 SEHNR, CDR2 FQNEAQ (reference sequence). Trimming removed 5 bases from V and 3 bases from J; junction bases left unmatched: 6. The CDR3 has 14 amino acids. CDR3 protein: CASSGSGRDYEQYF. CDR3 nucleotide sequence: TGTGCCAGCAGCGGGAGCGGGAGAGACTACGAGCAGTACTTC.

The V and J genes are TRBV7-2 and TRBJ2-3; 10 nucleotides match TRBD1. The CDR3 is 18 residues long. CDR1 SGHTA and CDR2 FQGNSA come from the germline V gene. Trimming cost V 5 bases and J 3 bases; bases outside gene matches: 14. The CDR3 loop is CASSRRTGGVLRTDTQYF. As DNA, the CDR3 is TGTGCCAGCAGCCGTAGGACAGGGGGAGTATTGCGAACAGATACGCAGTATTTT.

The V gene is TRBV18, the J gene TRBJ1-1; D is ambiguous. CDR3 size: 12 residues. Trimming shortened V by 3 bases and J by 8 bases, and 10 bases separated the two germline ends. CDR1 and CDR2 (germline): KGHSH, LQKENI. CDR3 region: CASSPITEEAFF. The DNA of the CDR3 is TGTGCCAGCTCACCGATAACAGAAGAAGCTTTCTTT.

The V gene is TRBV3-1 (or the pseudogene TRBV3-2), the J gene TRBJ1-5; tentatively, D is TRBD1 (5 bases). Germline V lookup: CDR1 LGHDT, CDR2 YNNKEL (reference sequence). CDR3 length: 15 amino acids. Trimming took off 0 bases at V and 4 bases at J, with 10 bases between the two ends. The CDR3 DNA sequence: TGTGCCAGCAGCCAAGATCCGGGGGATAATCAGCCCCAGCATTTT. Translated, it gives CASSQDPGDNQPQHF.

The chain couples TRBV18 to TRBJ2-7; D could derive from TRBD1 or TRBD2 (6 bases each). The CDR3 extends over 17 amino acids. Germline V gives CDR1 KGHSH, CDR2 LQKENI. Between the trimmed V and J ends, which lost 3 bases and 3 bases, there was a span of 21 bases. CDR3: CASSPPIDRRVLYEQYF. The CDR3, as DNA: TGTGCCAGCTCACCTCCGATTGACAGGAGGGTACTCTACGAGCAGTACTTC.

For this clone: Other DNA sequences of this sample code for an identical CDR3. This chain links TRBV11-2 with TRBJ1-1; D remains unclear. Germline V gives CDR1 SGHAT, CDR2 FQNNGV. The CDR3 has 11 residues. Trimming removed 1 base at V and 7 bases at J, with 4 bases between. The CDR3 DNA follows: TGTGCCAGCAGCTTAGGGGGTGAAGCTTTCTTT. This codes for CASSLGGEAFF.

The CDR3 is CASSLRYGGNEQYF. CDR3 bases: TGTGCCAGCAGCTTGAGGTACGGGGGGAACGAGCAGTACTTC. This chain uses TRBV13 with TRBJ2-7; 7 bases line up with TRBD2. CDR1 is PRHDT and CDR2 is FYEKMQ in the germline V gene (reference sequence). J lost 5 bases, V lost 3 bases, and 7 bases had no gene match. The CDR3 has 14 residues.

The chain combines TRBV30 with TRBJ2-7; 7 bases map to TRBD1. Germline assignment: CDR1 GTSNPN and CDR2 SVGIG (reference sequence). The CDR3 totals 12 residues. The trim removed 5 bases at V and 5 bases at J, leaving 6 bases unmatched. CDR3 loop: CAWRDSGNEQYF. The CDR3 DNA follows: TGTGCCTGGCGGGACAGTGGAAACGAGCAGTACTTC.

This chain joins TRBV4-3 and TRBJ2-2; D is unclear. Trimming left V 0 bases short and J 6 bases short, with 14 bases between. This CDR3 has 16 residues. CDR1 is LGHNA and CDR2 is YSLEER in the germline V gene. As DNA, the CDR3 is TGCGCCAGCAGCCAAGATCCCCCCCCGGGTCCCGGGGAGCTGTTTTTT. It translates to CASSQDPPPGPGELFF.

For the CDR3, the DNA is TGTGCCAGCAGAAACAGGGGTAGCAATCAGCCCCAGCATTTT. As protein: CASRNRGSNQPQHF. The chain uses TRBV2 and TRBJ1-5; the match to TRBD1 covers 7 bases. Germline V CDR1 and CDR2: SNHLY, FYNNEI. The CDR3 has 14 residues. Trimming removed 6 bases from V and 0 bases from J; junction bases left unmatched: 2.

This clone was picked up a small number of times. The chain carries TRBV5-1 and TRBJ2-5; D is unclear. In germline, CDR1 is SGHRS, CDR2 YFSETQ. Trimming shortened V by 0 bases and J by 4 bases, and 13 bases separated the two germline ends. There are 15 residues in the CDR3. Here the CDR3 DNA reads TGCGCCAGCAGCTTGGTTGTTCGCCGTGGAGAGACCCAGTACTTC. It translates to CASSLVVRRGETQYF.

Details on this clone: The junction shows a germline mismatch at one end, possibly a read error. The chain recombines TRBV11-2 with TRBJ2-7; D remains unclear. This CDR3 comprises 12 residues. CDR1 SGHAT and CDR2 FQNNGV come from the germline V gene. The CDR3 loop reads CASSLERYDQYF. The CDR3 region has the DNA TGTGCCAGCAGCTTAGAAAGGTACGATCAGTACTTC.

V usage is TRBV2 and J usage is TRBJ2-5; 15 bases are a match to TRBD2. CDR1 SNHLY and CDR2 FYNNEI come from the germline V gene. CDR3 length: 19 amino acids. V dropped 2 bases and J dropped 5; count of bases not matched to a gene: 12. CDR3 loop: CASSESTGLAGGGMETQYF. The DNA of the CDR3 is TGTGCCAGCAGTGAATCGACGGGACTAGCGGGGGGTGGAATGGAGACCCAGTACTTC.

Only a few counts were recorded for this clone. V usage is TRBV6-5 and J usage is TRBJ2-3; 9 nucleotides line up with TRBD2. With 8 bases clipped from V and 1 base from J, the junction kept 7 bases outside the gene matches. The V gene's germline CDR1 is MNHEY and CDR2 SVGAGI. The CDR3 has 15 residues. CDR3 loop: CASGAVAGGTDTQYF. In DNA form, the CDR3 reads TGTGCCAGCGGGGCCGTAGCGGGGGGCACAGATACGCAGTATTTT.

CDR3 nucleotide sequence: TGCGCCAGCAGCTTGGCCCATAGGATCAACACTGAAGCTTTCTTT. Its protein is CASSLAHRINTEAFF. The chain combines TRBV5-1 with TRBJ1-1; no definite D call. The CDR3 loop spans 15 amino acids. The V end was cut by 0 bases, the J end by 2 bases, with 11 bases between. CDR1 and CDR2 (germline): SGHRS, YFSETQ.

This chain uses TRBV10-3 with TRBJ1-1; tentatively, D is TRBD1 (5 bases). V was cut by 10 bases and J by 4 bases, with 13 bases left in between. CDR1 is ENHRY, CDR2 SYGVKD, per germline. This CDR3 has 12 amino acids. Here the CDR3 DNA reads TGTGCCACCGGCAGGGACCCCACTGAAGCTTTCTTT. Its protein is CATGRDPTEAFF.